The next 8 T cell receptor beta chains were all read from a single sample in a study of tumor-infiltrating lymphocytes in localized non-small cell lung cancer. Only in-frame clones appear in the TCRdb table, and some are missing; sequencing was by immunoSEQ multiplex PCR. The sample holds approximately 13,000 clones, approximately 68% seen once. Sequenced input: lung tumor tissue. The receptors derive from a human donor with non-small cell lung cancer.

This chain joins TRBV27 and TRBJ1-4, with 7 bases identical to TRBD1. The trim removed 5 bases at V and 7 bases at J, leaving 10 bases unmatched. This CDR3 is 15 amino acids long. Germline V gene sequence: CDR1 MNHEY, CDR2 SMNVEV (reference sequence). The CDR3 sequence: CASSAARGSGEKLFF. CDR3 DNA sequence: TGTGCCAGCAGTGCGGCCAGGGGGTCGGGTGAAAAACTGTTTTTT. The full variable domain, in which reference TRBV27 and TRBJ1-4 provide the parts outside the CDR3, is EAQVTQNPRYLITVTGKKLTVTCSQNMNHEYMSWYRQDPGLGLRQIYYSMNVEVTDKGDVPEGYKVSRKEKRNFPLILESPSPNQTSLYFCASSAARGSGEKLFFGSGTQLSVL.

J is TRBJ2-6 and V is TRBV25-1; TRBD1 aligns across 12 bases. V lost 6 bases, J lost 4 bases, and 10 bases stayed unmatched. Germline lookup yields CDR1 MGHDK and CDR2 SYGVNS. There are 18 residues in the CDR3. The DNA of the CDR3 is TGTGCCAGCAGCAGGTCGGGACAGGGGGCTCCCGGGGCCAACGTCCTGACTTTC. Protein product: CASSRSGQGAPGANVLTF.

V gene TRBV7-2 combines with J gene TRBJ1-5, with D perhaps TRBD1 (6 bases). The length of the CDR3 is 15 residues. Trimming pared 1 base from V and 6 bases from J, leaving 13 bases between. Germline V CDR1 and CDR2: SGHTA, FQGNSA. The CDR3 loop is CASSLVTGSGQPQHF. CDR3 nucleotides: TGTGCCAGCAGCTTAGTTACAGGGTCCGGTCAGCCCCAGCATTTT.

The rearrangement joins TRBV2 to TRBJ2-5; 10 nucleotides agree with TRBD1. Germline CDR1 SNHLY, CDR2 FYNNEI. The ends lost 5 bases at V and 5 bases at J; junction bases unmatched: 5. The CDR3 sequence is 14 residues long. CDR3 in DNA: TGTGCCAGCAGTCGGGACAGGGGACGGGAGACCCAGTACTTC. It specifies CASSRDRGRETQYF.

The V gene is TRBV6-5, the J gene TRBJ2-7; 7 positions match TRBD1. The CDR3 consists of 16 residues. Germline V CDR1 and CDR2: MNHEY, SVGAGI. The junction had 9 bases not matched to a gene; V was cut back by 2 bases and J by 2 bases. The CDR3 protein is CASSYATGALPYEQYF. As DNA, the CDR3 is TGTGCCAGCAGTTACGCAACAGGGGCCTTACCCTACGAGCAGTACTTC.

V gene TRBV6-5 combines with J gene TRBJ1-3; the D is unclear. From germline, CDR1 is MNHEY and CDR2 SVGAGI. CDR3 length: 16 amino acids. V dropped 2 bases and J dropped 0 bases, with 11 bases sitting between them. CDR3: CASSYEAPSSGNTIYF. The CDR3 nucleotides read TGTGCCAGCAGTTACGAGGCACCGAGCTCTGGAAACACCATATATTTT.

The chain recombines TRBV19 with TRBJ2-5; 11 nucleotides line up with TRBD2. Germline V gene lookup returns CDR1 LNHDA and CDR2 SQIVND (reference sequence). The CDR3 runs to 16 residues. With V trimmed by 6 bases and J by 5 bases, 11 bases remained unmatched. The CDR3 loop reads CASRRGSGRAYETQYF. In nucleotides, the CDR3 is TGTGCCAGTAGGAGGGGTAGCGGGAGGGCCTATGAGACCCAGTACTTC.

V gene TRBV5-6 combines with J gene TRBJ2-3; D may be TRBD2 (6 bases). The CDR3 totals 17 residues. From germline, CDR1 is SGHDT and CDR2 YYEEEE. Trimming shortened V by 4 bases and J by 0 bases, and 18 bases separated the two germline ends. The CDR3 DNA reads as TGTGCCAGCAGCCCGGGACTCGACGCCTTTAGCACAGATACGCAGTATTTT. Its translation: CASSPGLDAFSTDTQYF.